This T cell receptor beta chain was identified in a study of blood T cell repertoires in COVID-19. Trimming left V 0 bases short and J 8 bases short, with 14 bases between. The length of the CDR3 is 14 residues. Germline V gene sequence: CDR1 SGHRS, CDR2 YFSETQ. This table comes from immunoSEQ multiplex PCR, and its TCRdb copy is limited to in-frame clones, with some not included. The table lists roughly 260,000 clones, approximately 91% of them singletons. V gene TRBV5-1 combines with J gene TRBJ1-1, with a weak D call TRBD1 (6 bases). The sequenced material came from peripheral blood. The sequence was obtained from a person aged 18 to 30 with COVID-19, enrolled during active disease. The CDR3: CASSLGQDLTEAFF. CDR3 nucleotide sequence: TGCGCCAGCAGCTTGGGACAGGATTTAACGGAAGCTTTCTTT.